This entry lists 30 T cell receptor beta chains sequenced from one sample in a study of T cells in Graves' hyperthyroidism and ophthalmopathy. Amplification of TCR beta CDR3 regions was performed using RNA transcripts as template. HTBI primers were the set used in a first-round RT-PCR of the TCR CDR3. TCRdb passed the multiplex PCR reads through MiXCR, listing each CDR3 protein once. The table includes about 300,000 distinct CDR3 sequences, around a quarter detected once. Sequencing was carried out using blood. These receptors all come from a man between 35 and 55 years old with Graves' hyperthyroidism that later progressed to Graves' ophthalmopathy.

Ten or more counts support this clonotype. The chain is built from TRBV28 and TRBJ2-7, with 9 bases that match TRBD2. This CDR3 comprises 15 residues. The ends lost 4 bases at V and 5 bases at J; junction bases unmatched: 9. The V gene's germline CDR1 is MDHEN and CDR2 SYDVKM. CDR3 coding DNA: TGTGCCAGCAGTTCCCGGACTAGCGAGGGGGACGAGCAGTACTTC. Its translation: CASSSRTSEGDEQYF.

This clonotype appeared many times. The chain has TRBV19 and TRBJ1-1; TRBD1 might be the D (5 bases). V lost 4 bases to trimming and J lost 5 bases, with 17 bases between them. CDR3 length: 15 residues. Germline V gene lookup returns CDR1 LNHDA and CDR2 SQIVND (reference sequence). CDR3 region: CASSTLRGKGTEAFF. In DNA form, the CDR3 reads TGTGCCAGTAGTACACTTCGGGGGAAGGGTACTGAAGCTTTCTTT.

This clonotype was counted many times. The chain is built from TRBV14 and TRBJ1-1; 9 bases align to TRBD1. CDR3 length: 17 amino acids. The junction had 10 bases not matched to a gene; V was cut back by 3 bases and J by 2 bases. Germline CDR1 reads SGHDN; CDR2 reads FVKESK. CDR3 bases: TGTGCCAGCAGCCACCGGACAGGGGCGATCGTTAACACTGAAGCTTTCTTT. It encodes CASSHRTGAIVNTEAFF.

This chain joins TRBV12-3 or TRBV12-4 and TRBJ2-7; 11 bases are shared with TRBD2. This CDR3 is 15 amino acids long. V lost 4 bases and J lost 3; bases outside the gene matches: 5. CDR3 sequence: CASSYSTSGIYEQYF. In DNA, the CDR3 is TGTGCCAGCAGTTACTCGACTAGCGGGATCTACGAGCAGTACTTC.

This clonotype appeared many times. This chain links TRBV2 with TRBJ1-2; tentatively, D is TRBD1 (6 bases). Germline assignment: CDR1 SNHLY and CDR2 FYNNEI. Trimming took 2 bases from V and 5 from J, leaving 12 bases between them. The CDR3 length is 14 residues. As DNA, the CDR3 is TGTGCCAGCAGTGAATTCAGGGACATTTATGGCTACACCTTC. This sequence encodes CASSEFRDIYGYTF.

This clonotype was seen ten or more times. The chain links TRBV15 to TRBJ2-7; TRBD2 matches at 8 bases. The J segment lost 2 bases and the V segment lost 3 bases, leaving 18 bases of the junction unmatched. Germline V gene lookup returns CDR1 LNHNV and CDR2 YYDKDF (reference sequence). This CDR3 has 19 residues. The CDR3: CATSSLTRAGGAGAYEQYF. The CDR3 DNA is TGTGCCACCAGCAGTCTCACTAGGGCGGGAGGAGCCGGAGCCTACGAGCAGTACTTC.

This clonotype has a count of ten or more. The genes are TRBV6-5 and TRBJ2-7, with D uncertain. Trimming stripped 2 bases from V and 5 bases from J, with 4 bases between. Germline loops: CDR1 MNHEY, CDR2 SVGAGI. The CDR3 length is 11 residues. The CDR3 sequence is CASSYGHEQYF. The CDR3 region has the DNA TGTGCCAGCAGTTACGGCCACGAGCAGTACTTC.

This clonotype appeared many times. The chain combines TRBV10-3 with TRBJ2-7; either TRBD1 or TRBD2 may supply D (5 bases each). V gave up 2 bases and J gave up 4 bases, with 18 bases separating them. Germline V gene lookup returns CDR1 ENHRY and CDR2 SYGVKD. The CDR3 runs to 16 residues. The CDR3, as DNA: TGTGCCATCAGTGAGGGGATTCCGGGACGGTATTACGAGCAGTACTTC. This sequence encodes CAISEGIPGRYYEQYF.

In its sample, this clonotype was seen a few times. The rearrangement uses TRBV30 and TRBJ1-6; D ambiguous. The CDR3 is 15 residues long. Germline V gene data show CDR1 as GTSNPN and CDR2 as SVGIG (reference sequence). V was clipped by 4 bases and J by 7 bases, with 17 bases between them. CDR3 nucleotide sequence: TGTGCCTGGACCCTTCCCGGGTGGTTGAATTCACCCCTCCACTTT. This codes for CAWTLPGWLNSPLHF. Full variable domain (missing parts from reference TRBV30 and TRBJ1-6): SQTIHQWPATLVQPVGSPLSLECTVEGTSNPNLYWYRQAAGRGLQLLFYSVGIGQISSEVPQNLSASRPQDRQFILSSKKLLLSDSGFYLCAWTLPGWLNSPLHFGNGTRLTVT.

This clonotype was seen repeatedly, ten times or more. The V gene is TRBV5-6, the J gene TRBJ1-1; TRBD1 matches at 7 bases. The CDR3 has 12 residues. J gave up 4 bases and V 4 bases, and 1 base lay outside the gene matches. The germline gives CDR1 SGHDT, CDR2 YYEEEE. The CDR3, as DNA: TGTGCCAGCAGCGCAGGGGGCACTGAAGCTTTCTTT. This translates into CASSAGGTEAFF.

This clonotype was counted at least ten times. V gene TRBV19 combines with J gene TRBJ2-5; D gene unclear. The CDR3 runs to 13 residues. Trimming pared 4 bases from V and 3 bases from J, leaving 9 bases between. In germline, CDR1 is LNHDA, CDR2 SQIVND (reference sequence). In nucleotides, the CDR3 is TGTGCCAGTAGTACCACCCTAGAAGAGACCCAGTACTTC. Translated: CASSTTLEETQYF.

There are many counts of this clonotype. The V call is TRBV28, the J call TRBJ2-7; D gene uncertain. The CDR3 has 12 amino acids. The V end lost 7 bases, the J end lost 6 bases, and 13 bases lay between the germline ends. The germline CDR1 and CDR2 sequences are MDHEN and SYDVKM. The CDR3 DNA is TGTGCCAGCACGAAAGGGTTATCCGAGCAGTACTTC. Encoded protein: CASTKGLSEQYF.

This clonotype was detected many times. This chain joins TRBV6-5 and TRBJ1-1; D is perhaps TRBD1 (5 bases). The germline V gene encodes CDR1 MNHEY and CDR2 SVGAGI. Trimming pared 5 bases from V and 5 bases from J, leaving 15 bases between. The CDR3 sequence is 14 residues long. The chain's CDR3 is CASSTSSRGTEAFF. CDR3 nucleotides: TGTGCCAGCAGTACCAGTTCGCGGGGGACTGAAGCTTTCTTT.

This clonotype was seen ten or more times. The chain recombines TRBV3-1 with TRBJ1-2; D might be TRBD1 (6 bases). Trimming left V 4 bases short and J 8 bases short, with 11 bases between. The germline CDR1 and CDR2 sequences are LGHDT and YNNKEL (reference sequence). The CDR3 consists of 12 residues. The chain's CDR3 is CASSRAGEGYTF. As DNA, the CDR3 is TGTGCCAGCAGCCGGGCAGGGGAGGGCTACACCTTC.

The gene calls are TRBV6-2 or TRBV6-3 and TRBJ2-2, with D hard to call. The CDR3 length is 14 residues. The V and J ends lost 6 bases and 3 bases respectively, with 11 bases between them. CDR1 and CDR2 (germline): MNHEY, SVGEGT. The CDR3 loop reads CASSSWVHTGELFF. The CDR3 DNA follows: TGTGCCAGCAGCTCATGGGTGCACACCGGGGAGCTGTTTTTT.

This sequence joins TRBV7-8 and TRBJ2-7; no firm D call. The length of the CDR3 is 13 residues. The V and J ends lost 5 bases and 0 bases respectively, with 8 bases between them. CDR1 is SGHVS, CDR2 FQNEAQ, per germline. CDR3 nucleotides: TGTGCCAGCAGCCTTAAAAGCTCCTACGAGCAGTACTTC. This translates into CASSLKSSYEQYF.

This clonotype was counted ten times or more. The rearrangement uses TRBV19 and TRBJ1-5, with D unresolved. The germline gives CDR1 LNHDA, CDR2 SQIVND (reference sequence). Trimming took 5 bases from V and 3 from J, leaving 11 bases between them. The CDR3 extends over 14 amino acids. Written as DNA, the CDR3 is TGTGCCAGTAGTTTAACAGAAGTCAATCAGCCCCAGCATTTT. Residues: CASSLTEVNQPQHF.

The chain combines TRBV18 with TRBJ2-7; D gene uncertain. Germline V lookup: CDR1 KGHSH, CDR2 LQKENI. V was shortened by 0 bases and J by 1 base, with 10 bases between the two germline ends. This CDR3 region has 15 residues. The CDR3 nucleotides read TGTGCCAGCTCACCACCCAGTGGTGAATCCTACGAGCAGTACTTC. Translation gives CASSPPSGESYEQYF.

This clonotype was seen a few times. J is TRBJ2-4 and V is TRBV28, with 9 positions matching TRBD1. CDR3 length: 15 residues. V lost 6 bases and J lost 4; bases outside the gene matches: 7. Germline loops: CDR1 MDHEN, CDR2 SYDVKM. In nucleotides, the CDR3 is TGTGCCAGCAGCCGGGACAGGGCGGGTAAAAACATTCAGTACTTC. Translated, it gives CASSRDRAGKNIQYF.

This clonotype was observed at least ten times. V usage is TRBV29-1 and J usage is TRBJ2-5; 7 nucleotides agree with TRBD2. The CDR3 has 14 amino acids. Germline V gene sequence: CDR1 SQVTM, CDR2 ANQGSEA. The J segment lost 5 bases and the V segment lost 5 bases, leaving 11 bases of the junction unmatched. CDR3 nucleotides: TGCAGCGTTAATGGGGGGGGGGGGTCGGAGACCCAGTACTTC. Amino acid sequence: CSVNGGGGSETQYF.

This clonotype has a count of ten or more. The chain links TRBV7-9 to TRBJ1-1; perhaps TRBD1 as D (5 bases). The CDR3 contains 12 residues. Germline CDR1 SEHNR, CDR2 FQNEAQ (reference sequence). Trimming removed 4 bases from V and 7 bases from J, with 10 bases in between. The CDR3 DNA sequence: TGTGCCAGCAGCTGGGGGGACGGTGAAGCTTTCTTT. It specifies CASSWGDGEAFF. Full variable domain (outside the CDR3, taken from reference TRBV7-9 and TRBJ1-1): DTGVSQNPRHKITKRGQNVTFRCDPISEHNRLYWYRQTLGQGPEFLTYFQNEAQLEKSRLLSDRFSAERPKGSFSTLEIQRTEQGDSAMYLCASSWGDGEAFFGQGTRLTVV.

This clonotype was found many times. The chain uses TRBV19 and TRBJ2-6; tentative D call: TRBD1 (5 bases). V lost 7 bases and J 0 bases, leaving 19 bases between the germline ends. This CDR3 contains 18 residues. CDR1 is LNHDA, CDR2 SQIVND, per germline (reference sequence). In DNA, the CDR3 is TGTGCCAGTACTGAAGACAGACTGTACCGCTCTGGGGCCAACGTCCTGACTTTC. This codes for CASTEDRLYRSGANVLTF.

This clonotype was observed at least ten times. CDR3 in amino acids: CATSRDSEPHQPQHF. The DNA for the CDR3 is TGTGCCACCAGCAGAGATTCTGAACCTCATCAGCCCCAGCATTTT. V usage is TRBV15 and J usage is TRBJ1-5, with D unresolved. The CDR3 runs to 15 residues. V lost 0 bases to trimming and J lost 5 bases, with 11 bases between them. Germline lookup yields CDR1 LNHNV and CDR2 YYDKDF (reference sequence).

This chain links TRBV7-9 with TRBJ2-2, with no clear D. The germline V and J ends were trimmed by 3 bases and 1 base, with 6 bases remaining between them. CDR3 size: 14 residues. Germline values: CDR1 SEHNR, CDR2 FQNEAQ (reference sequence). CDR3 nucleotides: TGTGCCAGCAGCTTGCCGTTGAACACCGGGGAGCTGTTTTTT. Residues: CASSLPLNTGELFF. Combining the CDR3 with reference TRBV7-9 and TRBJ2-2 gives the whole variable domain DTGVSQNPRHKITKRGQNVTFRCDPISEHNRLYWYRQTLGQGPEFLTYFQNEAQLEKSRLLSDRFSAERPKGSFSTLEIQRTEQGDSAMYLCASSLPLNTGELFFGEGSRLTVL.

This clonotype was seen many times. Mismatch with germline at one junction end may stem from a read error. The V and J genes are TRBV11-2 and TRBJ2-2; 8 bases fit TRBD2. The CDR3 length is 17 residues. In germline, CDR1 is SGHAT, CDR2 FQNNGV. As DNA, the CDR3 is TGTGCCAGCAGCTCCTTCGGGGGGGACGCGAACACCGGGAAGCTGTTTTTT. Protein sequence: CASSSFGGDANTGKLFF.

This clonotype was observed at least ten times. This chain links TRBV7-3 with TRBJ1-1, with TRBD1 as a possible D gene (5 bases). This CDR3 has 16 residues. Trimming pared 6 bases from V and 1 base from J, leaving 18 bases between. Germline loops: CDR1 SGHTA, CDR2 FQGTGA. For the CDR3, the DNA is TGTGCCAGCAGGGTCGGGACGGCAGTGTCGAACACTGAAGCTTTCTTT. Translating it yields CASRVGTAVSNTEAFF. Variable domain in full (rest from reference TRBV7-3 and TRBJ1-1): GAGVSQTPSNKVTEKGKYVELRCDPISGHTALYWYRQSLGQGPEFLIYFQGTGAADDSGLPNDRFFAVRPEGSVSTLKIQRTERGDSAVYLCASRVGTAVSNTEAFFGQGTRLTVV.

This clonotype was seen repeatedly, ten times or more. This CDR3 is CSVDVNGEAFF. CDR3 nucleotides: TGCAGCGTTGATGTCAACGGTGAAGCTTTCTTT. The V and J genes are TRBV29-1 and TRBJ1-1; no firm D call. Per germline, CDR1 SQVTM and CDR2 ANQGSEA. Trimming cost V 3 bases and J 7 bases, with 9 bases left between them. There are 11 residues in the CDR3. The entire variable domain, with the rest obtained from reference TRBV29-1 and TRBJ1-1, is as follows: SAVISQKPSRDICQRGTSLTIQCQVDSQVTMMFWYRQQPGQSLTLIATANQGSEATYESGFVIDKFPISRPNLTFSTLTVSNMSPEDSSIYLCSVDVNGEAFFGQGTRLTVV.

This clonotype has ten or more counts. The CDR3 DNA reads TGTGCCTGGAGTGTCAGAAATCAGCCCCAGCATTTT. It yields the protein CAWSVRNQPQHF. The V gene is TRBV30, the J gene TRBJ1-5; the D is unclear. Germline loops: CDR1 GTSNPN, CDR2 SVGIG (reference sequence). Between the trimmed V and J ends, which lost 0 bases and 4 bases, there was a span of 4 bases. CDR3 length: 12 amino acids.

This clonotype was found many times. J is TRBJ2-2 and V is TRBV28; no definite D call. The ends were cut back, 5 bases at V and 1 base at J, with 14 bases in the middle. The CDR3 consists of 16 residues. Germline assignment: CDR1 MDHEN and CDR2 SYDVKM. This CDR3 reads CASSPTRVLNTGELFF. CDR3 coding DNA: TGTGCCAGCAGTCCGACCAGAGTTTTGAACACCGGGGAGCTGTTTTTT. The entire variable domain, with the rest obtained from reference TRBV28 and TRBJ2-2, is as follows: DVKVTQSSRYLVKRTGEKVFLECVQDMDHENMFWYRQDPGLGLRLIYFSYDVKMKEKGDIPEGYSVSREKKERFSLILESASTNQTSMYLCASSPTRVLNTGELFFGEGSRLTVL.

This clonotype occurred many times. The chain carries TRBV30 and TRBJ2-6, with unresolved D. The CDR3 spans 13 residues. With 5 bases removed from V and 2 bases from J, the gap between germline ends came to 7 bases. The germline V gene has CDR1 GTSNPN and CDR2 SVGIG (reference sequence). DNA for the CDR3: TGTGCCTGGTATGGGGCTGGGGCCAACGTCCTGACTTTC. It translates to CAWYGAGANVLTF.